These 25 T cell receptor beta chains were all obtained from the same sample, sequenced in a study of CD8 T cells in ankylosing spondylitis. General study points: Characteristic, it appeared, of ankylosing spondylitis blood was a TCR beta motif of seven or eight highly homologous variants.

No antigen has been identified for these receptors. TCRdb fed the 5' RACE reads into MiXCR, producing one record per CDR3 protein. The sample consists of some 450,000 distinct CDR3 sequences, approximately 17% of them appearing once. Sequencing was performed on blood, either unsorted or a sorted T cell fraction (not recorded which). These receptor sequences come from a male donor with ankylosing spondylitis.

The chain has TRBV7-9 and TRBJ2-6; D is perhaps TRBD1 (6 bases). Trimming removed 1 base from V and 2 bases from J, with 12 bases in between. CDR1 is SEHNR, CDR2 FQNEAQ, per germline (reference sequence). There are 17 residues in the CDR3. Written as DNA, the CDR3 is TGTGCCAGCAGCTTAGTCCTCAGGGGCCCTGGGGCCAACGTCCTGACTTTC. It yields the protein CASSLVLRGPGANVLTF.

This clonotype was picked up many times. The J gene is TRBJ2-1, the V gene TRBV24-1, with TRBD1 matching 9 bases. The germline V gene has CDR1 KGHDR and CDR2 SFDVKD. The CDR3 totals 15 residues. Trimming removed 4 bases from V and 5 bases from J; junction bases left unmatched: 5. The CDR3 nucleotides are TGTGCCACCAGTGACGCGGGACAGGGAAACAATGAGCAGTTCTTC. It is translated as CATSDAGQGNNEQFF.

This rearrangement joins TRBV12-3 or TRBV12-4 to TRBJ2-1; D is unresolved. The CDR3 spans 14 residues. The V end was cut by 5 bases, the J end by 0 bases, with 8 bases between. The CDR3 reads CASSKESSYNEQFF. DNA of the CDR3: TGTGCCAGCAGTAAGGAGAGCTCCTACAATGAGCAGTTCTTC.

This clonotype came up many times. This chain links TRBV29-1 with TRBJ2-1; D possibly corresponds to TRBD2 (6 bases). CDR1 SQVTM and CDR2 ANQGSEA come from the germline V gene. The CDR3 sequence is 12 residues long. CDR3 DNA: TGCAGGGCCACGGGGGCCTACAATGAGCAGTTCTTC. This sequence encodes CRATGAYNEQFF.

The chain links TRBV20-1 to TRBJ1-4; D is perhaps TRBD1 (5 bases). The CDR3 is made up of 13 amino acids. Germline V gives CDR1 DFQATT, CDR2 SNEGSKA (reference sequence). V was trimmed by 4 bases and J by 4 bases, leaving 10 bases between them. The CDR3 region is CSANRDGNEKLFF. In nucleotides, the CDR3 is TGCAGTGCTAACCGGGACGGTAATGAAAAACTGTTTTTT.

The J gene is TRBJ1-1, the V gene TRBV6-5, with a possible D match to TRBD1 (5 bases). The germline V gene encodes CDR1 MNHEY and CDR2 SVGAGI. The V and J ends lost 4 bases and 0 bases respectively, with 15 bases between them. The CDR3 contains 16 residues. The CDR3 DNA reads as TGTGCCAGCAGTTTGGGGCGGGGGAGCGTGAACACTGAAGCTTTCTTT. The encoded protein is CASSLGRGSVNTEAFF.

The chain's CDR3 is CASSPANRATGSPLHF. CDR3 nucleotides: TGTGCCAGCTCACCTGCTAATAGGGCCACGGGGTCACCCCTCCACTTT. The gene calls are TRBV18 and TRBJ1-6; D is unresolved. From germline, CDR1 is KGHSH and CDR2 LQKENI. The CDR3 runs to 16 residues. V shed 3 bases and J shed 10 bases, with 19 bases lying between them.

This clonotype was counted between two and nine times. The rearrangement uses TRBV7-6 and TRBJ2-5, with 13 nucleotides matching TRBD2. Unmatched junction bases numbered 5, after V lost 1 base and J lost 3 bases. The CDR3 length is 17 residues. Germline V gene lookup returns CDR1 SGHVS and CDR2 FNYEAQ. The CDR3 reads CASSLELAGGLEETQYF. CDR3 in DNA: TGTGCCAGCAGCTTAGAACTAGCGGGGGGGCTAGAAGAGACCCAGTACTTC.

This clonotype has more than one count but fewer than ten. This chain uses TRBV5-1 with TRBJ2-1; 7 nucleotides agree with TRBD2. The germline gives CDR1 SGHRS, CDR2 YFSETQ. The CDR3 loop spans 11 amino acids. With V trimmed by 7 bases and J by 7 bases, 2 bases remained unmatched. Written as DNA, the CDR3 is TGCGCCAGCGGGGGAGGGAATGAGCAGTTCTTC. Protein product: CASGGGNEQFF. Full variable domain (missing parts from reference TRBV5-1 and TRBJ2-1): KAGVTQTPRYLIKTRGQQVTLSCSPISGHRSVSWYQQTPGQGLQFLFEYFSETQRNKGNFPGRFSGRQFSNSRSEMNVSTLELGDSALYLCASGGGNEQFFGPGTRLTVL.

V is TRBV20-1 and J is TRBJ2-5; perhaps D is TRBD1 or TRBD2 (7 bases each). In germline, CDR1 is DFQATT, CDR2 SNEGSKA (reference sequence). CDR3 length equals 16 residues. V lost 3 bases and J lost 2, with 19 bases in between. CDR3 region: CSASARGGQLQETQYF. CDR3 sequence (DNA): TGCAGTGCTAGCGCAAGGGGGGGACAGTTACAAGAGACCCAGTACTTC.

The table lists this clonotype with many counts. The chain is built from TRBV3-1 and TRBJ2-7; no clear D. The CDR3 extends over 15 amino acids. Trimming left V 2 bases short and J 5 bases short, with 16 bases between. From germline, CDR1 is LGHDT and CDR2 YNNKEL (reference sequence). CDR3 coding DNA: TGTGCCAGCAGCCAACCAGGATATTCCCCCCACGAGCAGTACTTC. Residues: CASSQPGYSPHEQYF.

The V and J genes are TRBV6-2 or TRBV6-3 and TRBJ1-2; TRBD1 is a possible D gene (6 bases). The CDR3 consists of 15 residues. V shed 5 bases and J shed 3 bases, with 16 bases lying between them. Per the germline V gene, CDR1 is MNHEY and CDR2 is SVGEGT. The CDR3 reads CASSSYRVTYYGYTF. CDR3 DNA sequence: TGTGCCAGCAGTAGCTACAGGGTTACCTACTATGGCTACACCTTC.

This chain connects TRBV10-3 to TRBJ2-3; 8 bases fit TRBD2. Trimming removed 10 bases from V and 1 base from J; junction bases left unmatched: 4. Per the germline V gene, CDR1 is ENHRY and CDR2 is SYGVKD. The CDR3 runs 13 residues. CDR3 amino acids: CATSGRGTDTQYF. The CDR3, as DNA: TGTGCCACGAGCGGGAGAGGCACAGATACGCAGTATTTT.

There are many counts of this clonotype. The chain links TRBV12-3 or TRBV12-4 to TRBJ2-3; unclear D gene. With 6 bases removed from V and 1 base from J, the gap between germline ends came to 20 bases. This CDR3 comprises 17 residues. The CDR3, as DNA: TGTGCCAGCAGGTTAAATTTGTGGGAAGAAGGCACAGATACGCAGTATTTT. The encoded protein is CASRLNLWEEGTDTQYF.

The chain has TRBV5-1 and TRBJ2-2; TRBD1 agrees at 8 bases. Germline lookup yields CDR1 SGHRS and CDR2 YFSETQ. J was trimmed by 2 bases and V by 4 bases; bases with no gene match: 10. The CDR3 loop spans 17 amino acids. The CDR3 loop reads CASSPLTGAINTGELFF. The CDR3 nucleotides read TGCGCCAGCAGCCCCTTGACAGGGGCCATAAACACCGGGGAGCTGTTTTTT.

This sequence joins TRBV29-1 and TRBJ1-1, with unresolved D. This CDR3 has 12 residues. The germline V and J ends were trimmed by 6 bases and 3 bases, with 11 bases remaining between them. The germline gives CDR1 SQVTM, CDR2 ANQGSEA. The CDR3 nucleotides read TGCAGCGTGCGGGCCGGCGACACTGAAGCTTTCTTT. This sequence encodes CSVRAGDTEAFF.

This clonotype was counted once. This chain links TRBV5-1 with TRBJ2-3; 8 bases are a match to TRBD1. Germline V gives CDR1 SGHRS, CDR2 YFSETQ. V was pared by 0 bases and J by 4 bases, with 1 base of the junction left unmatched. CDR3 size: 14 residues. As DNA, the CDR3 is TGCGCCAGCAGCTTGGGGACAGGGTCAGATACGCAGTATTTT. Residues: CASSLGTGSDTQYF.

Here the CDR3 reads CASSAELAGGGEQFF. The DNA of the CDR3 is TGTGCCAGCAGTGCGGAACTAGCGGGAGGGGGTGAGCAGTTCTTC. The chain uses TRBV6-1 and TRBJ2-1; 13 bases match TRBD2. The CDR3 is 15 amino acids. CDR1 is MNHNS and CDR2 is SASEGT in the germline V gene. J gave up 9 bases and V 4 bases, and 6 bases lay outside the gene matches.

In this sample, this clonotype turned up a few times. The genes are TRBV5-1 and TRBJ2-1; tentative D call: TRBD1 (6 bases). This CDR3 spans 14 amino acids. Trimming removed 4 bases at V and 3 bases at J, with 11 bases between. Per the germline V gene, CDR1 is SGHRS and CDR2 is YFSETQ. As DNA, the CDR3 is TGCGCCAGCAGCGTACAGGGAAACTACAATGAGCAGTTCTTC. Residues: CASSVQGNYNEQFF.

The chain recombines TRBV4-1 with TRBJ2-7, with D tentatively TRBD2 (5 bases). The CDR3 loop spans 15 amino acids. V gave up 8 bases and J gave up 3 bases, with 20 bases separating them. Germline assignment: CDR1 MGHRA and CDR2 YSYEKL. The CDR3 is CASRPDPRAYYEQYF. The CDR3, as DNA: TGCGCCAGCCGCCCGGATCCGCGGGCCTACTACGAGCAGTACTTC.

The chain carries TRBV20-1 and TRBJ1-4; 7 bases agree with TRBD1. Germline V lookup: CDR1 DFQATT, CDR2 SNEGSKA (reference sequence). The length of the CDR3 is 16 residues. Germline trimming cut 6 bases from V and 0 bases from J; bases unmatched to any gene: 10. CDR3 nucleotides: TGCAGTGCCCAGGGTGGGACAGCGACAACTAATGAAAAACTGTTTTTT. It is translated as CSAQGGTATTNEKLFF.

This clonotype was seen more than once but under ten times. This rearrangement joins TRBV7-8 to TRBJ1-6, with D hard to call. V lost 5 bases and J 10 bases, leaving 9 bases between the germline ends. CDR3 length: 12 residues. Germline CDR1 is SGHVS and CDR2 is FQNEAQ. CDR3 sequence (DNA): TGTGCCAGCAGCCCAATGGGCTCACCCCTCCACTTT. Amino acids: CASSPMGSPLHF.

This clonotype was seen a few times. The CDR3 protein is CSALGSGLETQYF. The CDR3 DNA reads TGCAGTGCCCTAGGTTCAGGGCTGGAGACCCAGTACTTC. The chain is built from TRBV20-1 and TRBJ2-5; D possibly corresponds to TRBD1 (5 bases). Trimming left V 6 bases short and J 5 bases short, with 16 bases between. The V gene's germline CDR1 is DFQATT and CDR2 SNEGSKA (reference sequence). The CDR3 is made up of 13 amino acids.

The genes are TRBV6-2 or TRBV6-3 and TRBJ1-5; 8 bases are shared with TRBD1. CDR1 and CDR2 (germline): MNHEY, SVGEGT. The CDR3 totals 20 residues. The V and J ends lost 0 bases and 3 bases, in that order; junction bases with no gene match: 16. The CDR3 sequence is CASSYSVGPTGQGANQPQHF. The CDR3 region has the DNA TGTGCCAGCAGTTACTCGGTGGGTCCGACGGGGCAGGGGGCCAATCAGCCCCAGCATTTT.

This clonotype occurred many times. The chain uses TRBV6-2 or TRBV6-3 and TRBJ2-7; 12 bases match TRBD2. The CDR3 sequence is 15 residues long. Trimming took 5 bases from V and 5 from J; bases not matched to a gene: 7. Germline loops: CDR1 MNHEY, CDR2 SVGEGT. Here the CDR3 DNA reads TGTGCCAGCAGTGATCGGACTAGCGGGACCCACGAGCAGTACTTC. Translation: CASSDRTSGTHEQYF.